The next 28 T cell receptor beta chains were all read from a single sample in a study of blood T cell repertoires in COVID-19. Method: immunoSEQ multiplex PCR; TCRdb's copy keeps in-frame clones and lacks some. The sample lists 250,000 or so clones; about 87% were seen once. The material sequenced was PBMCs or T cells enriched from blood (not recorded which). The receptors originated from a woman aged 40 to 50 with acute COVID-19.

The rearrangement links TRBV4-3 to TRBJ2-3; 14 nucleotides match TRBD2. The CDR3 consists of 19 residues. Germline V gene data show CDR1 as LGHNA and CDR2 as YSLEER. The ends lost 1 base at V and 3 bases at J; junction bases unmatched: 9. CDR3 sequence (DNA): TGCGCCAGCAGCCAAGCCGGACTAGCGGGAGGTTCAGGAACAGATACGCAGTATTTT. Translated, it gives CASSQAGLAGGSGTDTQYF.

The V and J genes are TRBV28 and TRBJ1-2; D is possibly TRBD1 (6 bases). Germline CDR1 is MDHEN and CDR2 is SYDVKM. This CDR3 has 13 amino acids. Trimming removed 10 bases from V and 8 bases from J, with 20 bases in between. In DNA, the CDR3 is TGTGCCACCCCGAAACGGGCAGGGGACGGCTACACCTTC. Encoded protein: CATPKRAGDGYTF.

This rearrangement joins TRBV7-2 to TRBJ2-1, with a possible D match to TRBD2 (6 bases). Germline-derived CDR1 and CDR2 are SGHTA and FQGNSA. Trimming removed 3 bases from V and 0 bases from J, with 21 bases in between. The CDR3 runs 19 residues. CDR3 amino acids: CASSLVAGRRGPSYNEQFF. The CDR3 DNA sequence: TGTGCCAGCAGCTTGGTGGCGGGCCGGAGGGGCCCCTCCTACAATGAGCAGTTCTTC.

J is TRBJ2-1 and V is TRBV2; 9 nucleotides align to TRBD2. Trimming removed 6 bases from V and 9 bases from J; junction bases left unmatched: 3. The CDR3 length is 12 residues. CDR1 and CDR2 (germline): SNHLY, FYNNEI. For the CDR3, the DNA is TGTGCCAGCAGGACTAGCGGTCCTGAGCAGTTCTTC. This encodes CASRTSGPEQFF.

The rearrangement links TRBV5-1 to TRBJ2-3; 8 bases are a match to TRBD2. This CDR3 is 15 amino acids long. CDR1 is SGHRS, CDR2 YFSETQ, per germline. Germline trimming cut 4 bases from V and 5 bases from J; bases unmatched to any gene: 9. In nucleotides, the CDR3 is TGCGCCAGCAGCAATAGCGGGGCGGCGGGAGATACGCAGTATTTT. Protein sequence: CASSNSGAAGDTQYF.

The V and J genes are TRBV9 and TRBJ1-1; no definite D call. Trimming removed 4 bases at V and 1 base at J, with 11 bases between. CDR1 SGDLS and CDR2 YYNGEE come from the germline V gene. CDR3 size: 14 residues. CDR3 in DNA: TGTGCCAGCAGCCCCACTTACGGGAACACTGAAGCTTTCTTT. It yields the protein CASSPTYGNTEAFF.

The chain combines TRBV10-1 with TRBJ2-7, with D possibly TRBD1 on 5 matching bases. The ends were cut back, 7 bases at V and 5 bases at J, with 18 bases in the middle. Germline values: CDR1 WNHNN, CDR2 SYGVQD (reference sequence). The CDR3 runs to 14 residues. The CDR3 sequence is CASIGPEGVDEQYF. In DNA form, the CDR3 reads TGCGCCAGCATCGGCCCAGAAGGGGTCGACGAGCAGTACTTC.

V is TRBV5-5 and J is TRBJ1-2, with D possibly matching TRBD1 (5 bases). Germline V gene lookup returns CDR1 SGHKS and CDR2 YYEKEE (reference sequence). This CDR3 has 13 amino acids. V was cut by 3 bases and J by 6 bases, with 12 bases left in between. The CDR3 DNA reads as TGTGCCAGCAGCTCAGGGCTTTATGATGGCTACACCTTC. It yields the protein CASSSGLYDGYTF.

This clone was seen just once. In DNA, the CDR3 is TGTGCCAGTAGTATTGGGGGGAACAGTGAAAAACTGTTTTTT. Translated, it gives CASSIGGNSEKLFF. The gene calls are TRBV19 and TRBJ1-4, with D maybe TRBD1 (5 bases). CDR1 is LNHDA and CDR2 is SQIVND in the germline V gene (reference sequence). Trimming took 3 bases from V and 7 from J, leaving 12 bases between them. CDR3 length equals 14 residues.

The V call is TRBV19, the J call TRBJ2-2; D may be TRBD2 (5 bases). V was pared by 5 bases and J by 8 bases, with 15 bases between. The CDR3 is made up of 14 amino acids. Germline V gene data show CDR1 as LNHDA and CDR2 as SQIVND (reference sequence). The CDR3 sequence: CASSGKGGGGELFF. For the CDR3, the DNA is TGTGCCAGTAGTGGGAAAGGAGGTGGAGGGGAGCTGTTTTTT.

The chain has TRBV29-1 and TRBJ1-1; 7 positions match TRBD1. Losses at the gene ends were 3 bases for V and 2 bases for J; bases not matched to a gene: 6. This CDR3 has 14 residues. Germline V gene sequence: CDR1 SQVTM, CDR2 ANQGSEA. The CDR3 sequence is CSVDGAGGNTEAFF. Here the CDR3 DNA reads TGCAGCGTTGACGGGGCAGGGGGAAACACTGAAGCTTTCTTT.

The J gene is TRBJ2-1, the V gene TRBV5-4; perhaps TRBD2 as D (5 bases). The CDR3 is made up of 16 amino acids. Per germline, CDR1 SGHNT and CDR2 YYREEE (reference sequence). V was shortened by 3 bases and J by 0 bases, with 13 bases between the two germline ends. CDR3 amino acids: CASSSLRESSYNEQFF. In DNA form, the CDR3 reads TGTGCCAGCAGCTCCCTCCGGGAAAGCTCCTACAATGAGCAGTTCTTC.

This chain connects TRBV29-1 to TRBJ2-1; D not certain. The CDR3 consists of 11 residues. V gave up 8 bases and J gave up 5 bases, with 10 bases separating them. Germline assignment: CDR1 SQVTM and CDR2 ANQGSEA. CDR3 amino acids: CSPRYNNEQFF. The CDR3 bases are TGCAGCCCCCGATACAACAATGAGCAGTTCTTC.

The V call is TRBV7-2, the J call TRBJ2-7, with 8 bases fitting TRBD1. The trim removed 5 bases at V and 5 bases at J, leaving 8 bases unmatched. The CDR3 has 14 residues. The V gene's germline CDR1 is SGHTA and CDR2 FQGNSA. The CDR3 spells CASSIGQGRDEQYF. The DNA of the CDR3 is TGTGCCAGCAGCATAGGACAGGGTAGGGACGAGCAGTACTTC. The full variable domain, with the rest looked up from reference TRBV7-2 and TRBJ2-7, is GAGVSQSPSNKVTEKGKDVELRCDPISGHTALYWYRQSLGQGLEFLIYFQGNSAPDKSGLPSDRFSAERTGGSVSTLTIQRTQQEDSAVYLCASSIGQGRDEQYFGPGTRLTVT.

The V and J genes are TRBV11-2 and TRBJ1-1; TRBD1 aligns across 8 bases. Germline CDR1 SGHAT, CDR2 FQNNGV. V dropped 5 bases and J dropped 0; count of bases not matched to a gene: 2. The CDR3 has 14 residues. This chain's CDR3 is CASSPDRVNTEAFF. CDR3 nucleotides: TGTGCCAGCAGCCCGGACAGGGTGAACACTGAAGCTTTCTTT. Based on the CDR3 plus reference TRBV11-2 and TRBJ1-1, the full variable domain is EAGVAQSPRYKIIEKRQSVAFWCNPISGHATLYWYQQILGQGPKLLIQFQNNGVVDDSQLPKDRFSAERLKGVDSTLKIQPAKLEDSAVYLCASSPDRVNTEAFFGQGTRLTVV.

The chain recombines TRBV30 with TRBJ1-2; TRBD1 agrees at 9 bases. In germline, CDR1 is GTSNPN, CDR2 SVGIG (reference sequence). The CDR3 has 14 amino acids. Trimming removed 1 base from V and 8 bases from J; junction bases left unmatched: 8. In nucleotides, the CDR3 is TGTGCCTGGAGTGAGGACAGGGGAATAGGCGGCTACACCTTC. Its protein is CAWSEDRGIGGYTF.

This chain connects TRBV19 to TRBJ1-4; perhaps TRBD1 as D (6 bases). V lost 6 bases, J lost 0 bases, and 14 bases lay in between. Germline CDR1 and CDR2: LNHDA and SQIVND (reference sequence). The CDR3 is 16 amino acids. The CDR3 reads CASRLGQGTTNEKLFF. The CDR3 DNA reads as TGTGCCAGTAGACTCGGGCAGGGGACAACTAATGAAAAACTGTTTTTT.

This clone has a single count. This CDR3 reads CASSLGGQETQYF. DNA for the CDR3: TGCGCCAGCAGCTTAGGGGGTCAAGAGACCCAGTACTTC. The chain carries TRBV5-1 and TRBJ2-5; D might be TRBD1 (6 bases). The germline CDR1 and CDR2 sequences are SGHRS and YFSETQ. This CDR3 region has 13 residues. V was trimmed by 2 bases and J by 2 bases, leaving 7 bases between them.

The gene calls are TRBV6-5 and TRBJ1-6; perhaps TRBD1 as D (6 bases). This CDR3 region has 14 residues. V shed 7 bases and J shed 5 bases, with 12 bases lying between them. In germline, CDR1 is MNHEY, CDR2 SVGAGI. CDR3 residues: CASTLRGNNSPLHF. The CDR3 DNA reads TGTGCCAGCACCCTGAGGGGGAATAATTCACCCCTCCACTTT.

V gene TRBV10-1 combines with J gene TRBJ2-1, with 8 nucleotides matching TRBD2. V was pared by 4 bases and J by 4 bases, with 3 bases of the junction left unmatched. The germline V gene has CDR1 WNHNN and CDR2 SYGVQD (reference sequence). The CDR3 covers 14 residues. CDR3 sequence: CASSVGTSYNEQFF. The DNA for the CDR3 is TGCGCCAGCAGTGTCGGGACTAGTTACAATGAGCAGTTCTTC.

The genes are TRBV11-2 and TRBJ2-1; TRBD2 is a possible D gene (6 bases). With 3 bases removed from V and 5 bases from J, the gap between germline ends came to 17 bases. Germline V gives CDR1 SGHAT, CDR2 FQNNGV. The CDR3 length is 16 residues. Written as DNA, the CDR3 is TGTGCCAGCAGCTTCGGAGGGCACCGGACAAACAATGAGCAGTTCTTC. Residues: CASSFGGHRTNNEQFF.

The chain employs TRBV7-2 and TRBJ2-1, with 7 bases aligning to TRBD2. The CDR3 is 15 residues long. Germline V gives CDR1 SGHTA, CDR2 FQGNSA. Trimming at V came to 2 bases and at J to 2 bases, leaving 3 bases not matched to a gene. The CDR3 reads CASSLYGRTYNEQFF. In nucleotides, the CDR3 is TGTGCCAGCAGCTTATACGGGAGGACCTACAATGAGCAGTTCTTC.

This clone was seen only once. V gene TRBV5-1 combines with J gene TRBJ1-6; TRBD1 is a possible D gene (5 bases). V gave up 0 bases and J gave up 7 bases, with 11 bases separating them. Germline CDR1 is SGHRS and CDR2 is YFSETQ. This CDR3 comprises 15 residues. The CDR3 loop reads CASSLAEGSNSPLHF. The CDR3 nucleotides are TGCGCCAGCAGCTTGGCGGAGGGGTCAAATTCACCCCTCCACTTT. Based on the CDR3 plus reference TRBV5-1 and TRBJ1-6, the full variable domain is KAGVTQTPRYLIKTRGQQVTLSCSPISGHRSVSWYQQTPGQGLQFLFEYFSETQRNKGNFPGRFSGRQFSNSRSEMNVSTLELGDSALYLCASSLAEGSNSPLHFGNGTRLTVT.

The chain is built from TRBV9 and TRBJ2-1, with 11 bases identical to TRBD2. This CDR3 has 16 residues. Looked up from germline, CDR1 is SGDLS and CDR2 is YYNGEE. The J segment lost 8 bases and the V segment lost 6 bases, leaving 13 bases of the junction unmatched. The CDR3 loop reads CASTAFLAGGQHEQFF. CDR3 DNA: TGTGCCAGCACCGCATTTTTAGCGGGGGGGCAGCATGAGCAGTTCTTC.

This chain uses TRBV7-9 with TRBJ2-5; 8 positions agree with TRBD1. The CDR3 is made up of 13 amino acids. CDR1 and CDR2 from the germline V gene are SEHNR and FQNEAQ (reference sequence). With 8 bases clipped from V and 5 bases from J, the junction kept 7 bases outside the gene matches. CDR3 DNA: TGTGCCAGCGGCGGACAGGGTTCGGAGACCCAGTACTTC. The encoded protein is CASGGQGSETQYF. The complete variable domain, with remaining parts taken from reference TRBV7-9 and TRBJ2-5, reads DTGVSQNPRHKITKRGQNVTFRCDPISEHNRLYWYRQTLGQGPEFLTYFQNEAQLEKSRLLSDRFSAERPKGSFSTLEIQRTEQGDSAMYLCASGGQGSETQYFGPGTRLLVL.

The chain has TRBV5-1 and TRBJ2-1; D might be TRBD1 (6 bases). V lost 3 bases to trimming and J lost 3 bases, with 13 bases between them. This CDR3 is built from 15 residues. Germline CDR1 SGHRS, CDR2 YFSETQ. The CDR3 coding sequence is TGCGCCAGCAGCTGGCAGGGGCCCCACTACAATGAGCAGTTCTTC. Residues: CASSWQGPHYNEQFF.

This chain links TRBV20-1 with TRBJ1-2; maybe TRBD1 (5 bases). Germline loops: CDR1 DFQATT, CDR2 SNEGSKA (reference sequence). The CDR3 contains 14 residues. V was cut by 3 bases and J by 6 bases, with 17 bases left in between. CDR3 bases: TGCAGTGCTAGTGCCGGGAGGGGTTTTAATGGCTACACCTTC. Translation gives CSASAGRGFNGYTF.

This clone was observed a single time. This rearrangement joins TRBV20-1 to TRBJ2-3, with TRBD2 matching over 9 bases. CDR1 is DFQATT and CDR2 is SNEGSKA in the germline V gene (reference sequence). The CDR3 covers 14 residues. With 3 bases clipped from V and 6 bases from J, the junction kept 7 bases outside the gene matches. The CDR3 spells CSASMLAGPDTQYF. CDR3 coding DNA: TGCAGTGCTAGTATGCTAGCGGGACCTGATACGCAGTATTTT.